The 32 T cell receptor beta chains given below trace back to one sample, sequenced in a study of a mutant IDH1 vaccine in newly diagnosed glioma. Method: immunoSEQ multiplex PCR; TCRdb's copy keeps in-frame clones and lacks some. In the table there are tens of thousands of clones, around 84% of which are singletons. Time point: week 11, during vaccination. Each dose delivered 300 ug of mutant IDH1 20-mer peptide subcutaneously with imiquimod. No antigens are known for them. Sample: PBMCs, taken from a glioma patient whose treatment included an IDH1 peptide vaccine. The receptors come from a woman aged 45-60 years with glioma.

The chain is built from TRBV25-1 and TRBJ2-2; 7 bases are a match to TRBD1. After removal of 4 bases from V and 0 bases from J, the junction contained 5 bases not matched to a gene. Germline loops: CDR1 MGHDK, CDR2 SYGVNS. The CDR3 length is 16 residues. CDR3 sequence: CASSVTGTANTGELFF. The CDR3 DNA reads as TGTGCCAGCAGTGTAACCGGGACAGCGAACACCGGGGAGCTGTTTTTT.

The chain has TRBV2 and TRBJ2-2; unclear D gene. The V gene lost 2 bases and the J gene lost 5 bases, with 12 bases spanning the gap. The CDR3 runs to 15 residues. The germline V gene encodes CDR1 SNHLY and CDR2 FYNNEI. In DNA, the CDR3 is TGTGCCAGCAGTGAATTGGTCAGCCTTACCGGGGAGCTGTTTTTT. Translating gives CASSELVSLTGELFF.

The J gene is TRBJ1-2, the V gene TRBV2; D perhaps matches TRBD1 (6 bases). The CDR3 spans 14 residues. V lost 6 bases, J lost 2 bases, and 13 bases lay in between. Germline CDR1 SNHLY, CDR2 FYNNEI. CDR3 amino acids: CASSQQGGNYGYTF. CDR3 in DNA: TGTGCCAGCAGCCAACAGGGCGGGAACTATGGCTACACCTTC.

The chain couples TRBV27 to TRBJ1-6, with 7 bases fitting TRBD1. The junction had 5 bases not matched to a gene; V was cut back by 3 bases and J by 9 bases. The germline V gene encodes CDR1 MNHEY and CDR2 SMNVEV (reference sequence). This CDR3 comprises 14 residues. This chain's CDR3 is CASSFEGASSPLHF. The CDR3 DNA reads TGTGCCAGCAGTTTTGAGGGGGCTAGTTCACCCCTCCACTTT.

The gene calls are TRBV15 and TRBJ2-6; the D is unclear. Germline V gene data show CDR1 as LNHNV and CDR2 as YYDKDF (reference sequence). CDR3 length: 13 residues. Trimming shortened V by 7 bases and J by 0 bases, and 4 bases separated the two germline ends. DNA of the CDR3: TGTGCCACCACGGGCTCTGGGGCCAACGTCCTGACTTTC. This sequence encodes CATTGSGANVLTF.

The chain uses TRBV18 and TRBJ2-6; D is unclear. V gave up 2 bases and J gave up 0 bases, with 2 bases separating them. The CDR3 length is 14 residues. Looked up from germline, CDR1 is KGHSH and CDR2 is LQKENI. The CDR3 nucleotides are TGTGCCAGCTCACCAAACTCTGGGGCCAACGTCCTGACTTTC. Translated: CASSPNSGANVLTF. The full variable domain, rest sourced from reference TRBV18 and TRBJ2-6, is NAGVMQNPRHLVRRRGQEARLRCSPMKGHSHVYWYRQLPEEGLKFMVYLQKENIIDESGMPKERFSAEFPKEGPSILRIQQVVRGDSAAYFCASSPNSGANVLTFGAGSRLTVL.

V and J are TRBV13 and TRBJ1-4; 7 bases map to TRBD1. The germline V gene has CDR1 PRHDT and CDR2 FYEKMQ (reference sequence). V lost 5 bases to trimming and J lost 0 bases; unmatched junction nucleotides: 3. The CDR3 consists of 15 residues. The DNA of the CDR3 is TGTGCCAGCAGCCCAGGGACAGCAACTAATGAAAAACTGTTTTTT. Encoded protein: CASSPGTATNEKLFF.

The genes are TRBV13 and TRBJ2-3; 8 nucleotides align to TRBD1. CDR1 and CDR2 (germline): PRHDT, FYEKMQ (reference sequence). The CDR3 is 15 residues long. With 3 bases clipped from V and 4 bases from J, the junction kept 6 bases outside the gene matches. The CDR3 region has the DNA TGTGCCAGCAGCTTTTGGACAGGGAAGGCAGATACGCAGTATTTT. Translating it yields CASSFWTGKADTQYF.

The CDR3 loop is CASSESGGNQPQHF. The CDR3 DNA is TGTGCCAGCAGTGAATCGGGAGGTAATCAGCCCCAGCATTTT. This chain links TRBV6-1 with TRBJ1-5; D is ambiguous. This CDR3 has 14 residues. In germline, CDR1 is MNHNS, CDR2 SASEGT. V gave up 2 bases and J gave up 4 bases, with 9 bases separating them.

The genes are TRBV6-5 and TRBJ2-7; 7 positions agree with TRBD2. V was pared by 6 bases and J by 0 bases, with 8 bases of the junction left unmatched. The germline V gene encodes CDR1 MNHEY and CDR2 SVGAGI. The CDR3 runs to 15 residues. CDR3: CASRQARGSSYEQYF. DNA of the CDR3: TGTGCCAGCAGGCAGGCGCGGGGGAGCTCCTACGAGCAGTACTTC.

This clone was recorded once. The gene calls are TRBV4-2 and TRBJ2-7; no firm D call. The CDR3 length is 13 residues. V shed 4 bases and J shed 3 bases, with 10 bases lying between them. Germline V CDR1 and CDR2: LGHNA, YNFKEQ. This chain's CDR3 is CASSPTSSYEQYF. The CDR3 DNA is TGTGCCAGCAGCCCGACTTCTAGCTACGAGCAGTACTTC.

The V call is TRBV29-1, the J call TRBJ1-4; 10 positions match TRBD1. V lost 6 bases and J lost 8; bases outside the gene matches: 0. The germline CDR1 and CDR2 sequences are SQVTM and ANQGSEA. CDR3 length: 11 amino acids. This chain's CDR3 is CSVTGGEKLFF. In DNA, the CDR3 is TGCAGCGTGACAGGGGGCGAAAAACTGTTTTTT.

The V and J genes are TRBV19 and TRBJ2-3; possible D gene TRBD2, 6 bases. CDR3 length: 16 residues. Germline CDR1 reads LNHDA; CDR2 reads SQIVND (reference sequence). Trimming removed 2 bases at V and 2 bases at J, with 14 bases between. The CDR3 here is CASSILGGDPTDTQYF. The CDR3 DNA follows: TGTGCCAGTAGTATATTGGGCGGGGACCCCACAGATACGCAGTATTTT.

This chain links TRBV7-2 with TRBJ1-1, with D perhaps TRBD1 (5 bases). The CDR3 has 13 amino acids. Germline assignment: CDR1 SGHTA and CDR2 FQGNSA. V was clipped by 5 bases and J by 4 bases, with 11 bases between them. CDR3 loop: CASSKRGGTEAFF. The CDR3 coding sequence is TGTGCCAGCAGCAAGAGGGGAGGCACTGAAGCTTTCTTT.

The chain is built from TRBV4-3 and TRBJ1-4; D may be TRBD1 (5 bases). CDR3 size: 13 residues. CDR1 LGHNA and CDR2 YSLEER come from the germline V gene. V was cut by 3 bases and J by 10 bases, with 12 bases left in between. The chain's CDR3 is CASSHARGVKLFF. The CDR3 nucleotides are TGCGCCAGCAGCCACGCCCGGGGGGTAAAACTGTTTTTT.

The chain links TRBV28 to TRBJ1-1; 9 bases agree with TRBD1. The junction had 5 bases not matched to a gene; V was cut back by 6 bases and J by 3 bases. The CDR3 runs 14 residues. In germline, CDR1 is MDHEN, CDR2 SYDVKM. The CDR3 DNA follows: TGTGCCAGCAGCGACAGGGGGTGGGACACTGAAGCTTTCTTT. Its protein is CASSDRGWDTEAFF.

V is TRBV10-1 and J is TRBJ2-2; D gene unclear. CDR3 length: 11 residues. Germline assignment: CDR1 WNHNN and CDR2 SYGVQD (reference sequence). Trimming pared 10 bases from V and 6 bases from J, leaving 9 bases between. CDR3 sequence: CATRRPGELFF. The CDR3 nucleotides read TGCGCCACTAGACGGCCCGGGGAGCTGTTTTTT.

The chain links TRBV7-9 to TRBJ1-5; D gene ambiguous. This CDR3 spans 13 amino acids. Between the trimmed V and J ends, which lost 1 base and 5 bases, there was a span of 6 bases. Germline V gene data show CDR1 as SEHNR and CDR2 as FQNEAQ (reference sequence). The CDR3 DNA reads TGTGCCAGCAGCTTAGGGGTTTATCAGCCCCAGCATTTT. It yields the protein CASSLGVYQPQHF. The variable domain in full, with the rest retrieved from reference TRBV7-9 and TRBJ1-5, is DTGVSQNPRHKITKRGQNVTFRCDPISEHNRLYWYRQTLGQGPEFLTYFQNEAQLEKSRLLSDRFSAERPKGSFSTLEIQRTEQGDSAMYLCASSLGVYQPQHFGDGTRLSIL.

The chain couples TRBV6-5 to TRBJ2-6, with D maybe TRBD2 (5 bases). Trimming removed 6 bases from V and 0 bases from J, with 9 bases in between. The CDR3 runs to 15 residues. Germline V gives CDR1 MNHEY, CDR2 SVGAGI. The chain's CDR3 is CASRTGSSGANVLTF. The DNA for the CDR3 is TGTGCCAGCAGGACGGGATCCTCTGGGGCCAACGTCCTGACTTTC.

The CDR3 loop is CASRDRDRISYEQYF. In nucleotides, the CDR3 is TGCGCCAGCAGGGACCGGGACAGGATATCCTACGAGCAGTACTTC. The chain carries TRBV10-1 and TRBJ2-7, with 8 bases lining up with TRBD1. The trim removed 6 bases at V and 1 base at J, leaving 8 bases unmatched. Germline loops: CDR1 WNHNN, CDR2 SYGVQD (reference sequence). The CDR3 runs 15 residues.

The gene calls are TRBV11-1 and TRBJ1-4; D gene uncertain. The V end was cut by 6 bases, the J end by 1 base, with 9 bases between. There are 14 residues in the CDR3. Germline CDR1 SGHAT, CDR2 FQDESV (reference sequence). In nucleotides, the CDR3 is TGTGCCAGCAGGGTGGACGGAACTAATGAAAAACTGTTTTTT. This translates into CASRVDGTNEKLFF.

CDR3 DNA sequence: TGTGCCAGCAATTTGGAGGGGATCACCTACGAGCAGTACTTC. Its protein is CASNLEGITYEQYF. The chain employs TRBV9 and TRBJ2-7, with D possibly being TRBD2 (6 bases). This CDR3 spans 14 amino acids. Trimming left V 6 bases short and J 2 bases short, with 15 bases between. CDR1 and CDR2 (germline): SGDLS, YYNGEE.

V gene TRBV9 combines with J gene TRBJ2-7, with a weak D call TRBD1 (6 bases). CDR3 size: 14 residues. CDR1 and CDR2 from the germline V gene are SGDLS and YYNGEE. V was cut by 3 bases and J by 0 bases, with 10 bases left in between. The CDR3 DNA reads as TGTGCCAGCAGCGCCGGACAGCCCTCCTACGAGCAGTACTTC. It codes for CASSAGQPSYEQYF.

This clone was observed a handful of times. The chain joins TRBV19 to TRBJ1-1; TRBD1 matches at 9 bases. This CDR3 contains 15 residues. With 0 bases clipped from V and 3 bases from J, the junction kept 2 bases outside the gene matches. Germline assignment: CDR1 LNHDA and CDR2 SQIVND (reference sequence). CDR3 sequence: CASSIDWTGDTEAFF. Written as DNA, the CDR3 is TGTGCCAGTAGTATAGATTGGACAGGGGACACTGAAGCTTTCTTT.

The V gene is TRBV5-5, the J gene TRBJ2-2, with 9 bases fitting TRBD1. The V gene end was trimmed by 2 bases and the J gene end by 5 bases; junction bases not matched to a gene: 4. The length of the CDR3 is 15 residues. Germline V gives CDR1 SGHKS, CDR2 YYEKEE (reference sequence). The CDR3 protein is CASSLDRGYTGELFF. Here the CDR3 DNA reads TGTGCCAGCAGCTTAGACAGGGGGTATACCGGGGAGCTGTTTTTT.

The chain employs TRBV19 and TRBJ2-1, with D possibly TRBD2 on 5 matching bases. V lost 5 bases and J lost 0, with 11 bases in between. The CDR3 has 15 residues. Germline CDR1 reads LNHDA; CDR2 reads SQIVND (reference sequence). The DNA of the CDR3 is TGTGCCAGTAGTCCCCTGGGGAGCTCCTACAATGAGCAGTTCTTC. Translated: CASSPLGSSYNEQFF. Looking up the rest from reference TRBV19 and TRBJ2-1 gives the full variable domain: DGGITQSPKYLFRKEGQNVTLSCEQNLNHDAMYWYRQDPGQGLRLIYYSQIVNDFQKGDIAEGYSVSREKKESFPLTVTSAQKNPTAFYLCASSPLGSSYNEQFFGPGTRLTVL.

The chain links TRBV9 to TRBJ1-1, with D uncertain. In germline, CDR1 is SGDLS, CDR2 YYNGEE. The germline V and J ends were trimmed by 0 bases and 4 bases, with 13 bases remaining between them. This CDR3 is built from 15 residues. CDR3 DNA: TGTGCCAGCAGCGTAGGATCCCGGGTTGCCACTGAAGCTTTCTTT. It encodes CASSVGSRVATEAFF.

The rearrangement links TRBV5-4 to TRBJ2-7, with 9 bases that match TRBD1. The J segment lost 2 bases and the V segment lost 3 bases, leaving 9 bases of the junction unmatched. Per germline, CDR1 SGHNT and CDR2 YYREEE (reference sequence). The CDR3 totals 16 residues. CDR3 coding DNA: TGTGCCAGCAGCTGGGGATGGGGACAGGGCACCTACGAGCAGTACTTC. This encodes CASSWGWGQGTYEQYF.

The rearrangement links TRBV30 to TRBJ1-1; 7 positions match TRBD1. Unmatched junction bases numbered 5, after V lost 7 bases and J lost 3 bases. Germline-derived CDR1 and CDR2 are GTSNPN and SVGIG (reference sequence). The CDR3 contains 12 residues. CDR3 sequence: CASTGQDTEAFF. In DNA, the CDR3 is TGTGCCTCGACAGGACAGGACACTGAAGCTTTCTTT.

This clone came up once. The V and J genes are TRBV21-1 and TRBJ1-5; the tabulated D call, TRBD1, remains unverified against the DNA. TRBV21-1 is described as a pseudogene. The CDR3 totals 20 residues. CDR3 amino acids: CASSKRGDRETYSGNQPQHF. The CDR3 DNA sequence: TGTGCCAGCAGCAAAAGGGGGGACAGGGAAACGTATAGCGGCAATCAGCCCCAGCATTTT.

The gene calls are TRBV4-1 and TRBJ2-3, with 11 bases that match TRBD2. The CDR3 spans 17 residues. The germline gives CDR1 MGHRA, CDR2 YSYEKL. V lost 3 bases to trimming and J lost 1 base; unmatched junction nucleotides: 6. CDR3 DNA: TGCGCCAGCAGCCAGGCACCGGGACTAGCGGGCACAGATACGCAGTATTTT. Translated: CASSQAPGLAGTDTQYF.

This chain joins TRBV29-1 and TRBJ1-2, with 9 positions matching TRBD1. The CDR3 is made up of 14 amino acids. From germline, CDR1 is SQVTM and CDR2 ANQGSEA. Trimming cost V 4 bases and J 1 base; bases outside gene matches: 4. Here the CDR3 reads CSVGGTGLNYGYTF. Here the CDR3 DNA reads TGCAGCGTTGGGGGGACAGGGCTTAACTATGGCTACACCTTC.